This TCR beta chain emerged from a study of beta chain features in type 1 diabetes. Overall study findings and caveats: Whatever favoring of shorter templates PCR might show would apply equally to patients and controls. Fewer insertions but more deletions were seen at VDJ junctions in type 1 diabetes patients. All four CD4+ subsets of Type 1 diabetes patients contained TCRB CDR3s that were moderately but significantly shorter. Patients' naive, central memory and regulatory TCRB repertoires appeared more alike than those of healthy donors.

Every isolated RNA sample was fully reverse transcribed, so sequencing captured expressed TCRB transcripts. Libraries were prepared by immunoSEQ multiplex PCR; TCRdb keeps only in-frame clonotypes and omits some of them. This sample yields 680,000 or so clones, of which around 15% are seen a single time; 0.093% belongs to the top ten. For this clone: Antigen specificity is unknown.

Sequenced: naive CD4+ T cells from blood. The clonotype originates from a man between 18 and 35 years old in good health.

Written as DNA, the CDR3 is TGTGCCAGCAGCACCCCCCGGACTCCCTTCAATGAGCAGTTCTTC. It translates to CASSTPRTPFNEQFF. The chain is built from TRBV28 and TRBJ2-1; tentatively, D is TRBD2 (5 bases). The CDR3 sequence is 15 residues long. Deletions cut 6 bases from V and 6 bases from J, with 18 bases between. Germline CDR1 reads MDHEN; CDR2 reads SYDVKM.